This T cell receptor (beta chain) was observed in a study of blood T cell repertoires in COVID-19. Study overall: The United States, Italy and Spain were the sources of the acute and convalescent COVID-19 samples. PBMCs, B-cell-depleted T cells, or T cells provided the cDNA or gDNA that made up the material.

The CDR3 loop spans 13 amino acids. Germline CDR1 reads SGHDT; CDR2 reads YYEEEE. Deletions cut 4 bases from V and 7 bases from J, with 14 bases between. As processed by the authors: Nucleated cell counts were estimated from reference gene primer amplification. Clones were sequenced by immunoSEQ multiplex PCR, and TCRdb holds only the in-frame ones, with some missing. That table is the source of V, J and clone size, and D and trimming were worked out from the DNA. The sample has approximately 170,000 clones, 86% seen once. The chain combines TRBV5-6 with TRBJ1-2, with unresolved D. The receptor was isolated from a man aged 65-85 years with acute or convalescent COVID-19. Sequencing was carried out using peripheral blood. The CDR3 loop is CASSRERTPGYTF. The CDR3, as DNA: TGTGCCAGCAGCCGGGAGCGCACTCCTGGCTACACCTTC.